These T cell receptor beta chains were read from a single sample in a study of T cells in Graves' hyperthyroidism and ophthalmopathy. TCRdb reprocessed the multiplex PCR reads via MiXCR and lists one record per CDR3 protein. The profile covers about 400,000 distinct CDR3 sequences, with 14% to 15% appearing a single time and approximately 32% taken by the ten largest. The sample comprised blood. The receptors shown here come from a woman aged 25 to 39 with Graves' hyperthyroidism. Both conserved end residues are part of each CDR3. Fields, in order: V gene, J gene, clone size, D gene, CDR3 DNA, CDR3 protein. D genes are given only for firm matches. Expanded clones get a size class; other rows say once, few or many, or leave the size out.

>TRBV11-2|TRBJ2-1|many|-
TGTGCCAGCAGCCCTCATGCGTCTTTCAATGAGCAGTTCTTC
CASSPHASFNEQFF
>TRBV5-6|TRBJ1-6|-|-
TGTGCCAGCAGCTTGGGTCCGGATTATAATTCACCCCTCCACTTT
CASSLGPDYNSPLHF
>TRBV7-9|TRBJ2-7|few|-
TGTGCCAGCAGCTCACCCTCAGGGTACGACTACGAGCAGTACTTC
CASSSPSGYDYEQYF
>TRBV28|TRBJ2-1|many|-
TGTGCCAGCAGTTTAAGGGCTAGCAGATACAATGAGCAGTTCTTC
CASSLRASRYNEQFF
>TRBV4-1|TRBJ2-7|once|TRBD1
TGCGCCAGCAGCCCCGAGGACAGGCCCGGCCCCGAGCAGTACTTC
CASSPEDRPGPEQYF
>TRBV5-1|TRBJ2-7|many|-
TGCGCCAGCAGCCCGGAGGAGGGGTACGAGCAGTACTTC
CASSPEEGYEQYF
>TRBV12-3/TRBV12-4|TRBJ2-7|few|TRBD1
TGTGCCAGCAGTTTAGTGGACAGGGTGGGGGAGCAGTACTTC
CASSLVDRVGEQYF
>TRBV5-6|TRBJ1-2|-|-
TGTGCCAGCAGCTTAGGGCAGCACTATGGCTACACCTTC
CASSLGQHYGYTF
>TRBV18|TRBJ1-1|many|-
TGTGCCAGCTCACCACCGCGAGGGTACACTGAAGCTTTCTTT
CASSPPRGYTEAFF
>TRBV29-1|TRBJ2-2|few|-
TGCAGCGTTGTGGTAGCGGACTCGAACACCGGGGAGCTGTTTTTT
CSVVVADSNTGELFF
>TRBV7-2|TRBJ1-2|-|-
TGTGCCAGCAGACTCGGAGGGTTGGACTATGGCTACACCTTC
CASRLGGLDYGYTF
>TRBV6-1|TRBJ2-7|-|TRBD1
TGTGCCAGCAGTGAGAAGCCGACAGGGGAAACCTACGAGCAGTACTTC
CASSEKPTGETYEQYF
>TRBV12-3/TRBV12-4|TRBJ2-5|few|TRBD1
TGTGCCAGCAGTTGGGGACAGGGGGCTAAAGAGACCCAGTACTTC
CASSWGQGAKETQYF
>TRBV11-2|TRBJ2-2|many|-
TGTGCCAGCAGCTCCGGACTGGTTTCCACCGGGGAGCTGTTTTTT
CASSSGLVSTGELFF
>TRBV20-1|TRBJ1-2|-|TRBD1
TGCAGTGCTAGAGATTTAGTTGGCAGGGGGGAGGATGGCTACACCTTC
CSARDLVGRGEDGYTF
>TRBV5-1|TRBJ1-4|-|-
TGCGCCAGCAGCTTGGGACAGACAACTAATGAAAAACTGTTTTTT
CASSLGQTTNEKLFF
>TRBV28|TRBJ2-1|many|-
TGTGCCAGCAGTTTAATAGAAGACCTGTACAATGAGCAGTTCTTC
CASSLIEDLYNEQFF
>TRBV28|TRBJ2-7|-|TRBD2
TGTGCCAGCCGGACTAGCGGGAGCTCCAACGAGCAGTACTTC
CASRTSGSSNEQYF
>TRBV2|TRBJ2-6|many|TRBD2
TGTGCCAGAGGACTAGCGGGAACCTCTGGGGCCAACGTCCTGACTTTC
CARGLAGTSGANVLTF
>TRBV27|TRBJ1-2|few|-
TGTGCCAGCAGTCCACGGGGAGCGTTCCACTATGGCTACACCTTC
CASSPRGAFHYGYTF
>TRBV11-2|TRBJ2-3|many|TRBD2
TGTGCCAGCAGTCAAACTAGCGGGAGTGAGGCTACGCAGTATTTT
CASSQTSGSEATQYF
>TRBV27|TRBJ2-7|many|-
TGTGCCAGCAGTCCATCCCGGCCAGGAAGTTACGAGCAGTACTTC
CASSPSRPGSYEQYF
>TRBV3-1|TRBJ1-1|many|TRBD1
TGTGCCAGCAGCCATTTCGGACAGGGTGCTGAAGCTTTCTTT
CASSHFGQGAEAFF
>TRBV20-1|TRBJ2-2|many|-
TGCAGTGCTAGAGATCCCCAGGGCTACGCGAACACCGGGGAGCTGTTTTTT
CSARDPQGYANTGELFF
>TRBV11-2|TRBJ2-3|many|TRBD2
TGTGCCAGCAGCTTAGTTGGACTAGCGGGCCTCACAGATACGCAGTATTTT
CASSLVGLAGLTDTQYF
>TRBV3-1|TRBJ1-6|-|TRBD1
TGTGCCAGCAGCCAAGTTTTTCAGGGGGCCTCCTATAATTCACCCCTCCACTTT
CASSQVFQGASYNSPLHF
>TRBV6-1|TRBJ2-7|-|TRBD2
TGTGCCAGCAGTGGTACTAGCGGGAGTATGTACGAGCAGTACTTC
CASSGTSGSMYEQYF
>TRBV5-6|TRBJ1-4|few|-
TGTGCCAGCAGCCCGGGACTCCTTCCAACTAATGAAAAACTGTTTTTT
CASSPGLLPTNEKLFF
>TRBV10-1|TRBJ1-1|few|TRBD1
TGCGCCAGCAGTGAGGGGACAGGGTTGACTGAAGCTTTCTTT
CASSEGTGLTEAFF
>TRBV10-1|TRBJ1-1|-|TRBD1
TGCGCCAGCAGTGCCACAGGGGTGGACACTGAAGCTTTCTTT
CASSATGVDTEAFF
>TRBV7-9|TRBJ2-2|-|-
TGTGCCAGCAGCGAGCGGAAGAACACCGGGGAGCTGTTTTTT
CASSERKNTGELFF
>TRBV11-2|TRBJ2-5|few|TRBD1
TGTGCCAGCAGCCCCCGGACAGGGGGCGCGTGGGAGACCCAGTACTTC
CASSPRTGGAWETQYF
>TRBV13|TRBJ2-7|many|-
TGTGCCAGCAGCTTAGGAGGCTCCTACTCCTACGAGCAGTACTTC
CASSLGGSYSYEQYF
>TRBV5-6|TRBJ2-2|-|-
TGTGCCAGCAGCTTGACCCTAGAGAACACCGGGGAGCTGTTTTTT
CASSLTLENTGELFF
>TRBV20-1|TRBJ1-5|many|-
TGCAGTGCGGGCGTGGGGAGCAATCAGCCCCAGCATTTT
CSAGVGSNQPQHF
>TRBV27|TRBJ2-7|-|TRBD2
TGTGCCAGCAGACCTCGAGGGGGACTAGCCTACGAGCAGTACTTC
CASRPRGGLAYEQYF